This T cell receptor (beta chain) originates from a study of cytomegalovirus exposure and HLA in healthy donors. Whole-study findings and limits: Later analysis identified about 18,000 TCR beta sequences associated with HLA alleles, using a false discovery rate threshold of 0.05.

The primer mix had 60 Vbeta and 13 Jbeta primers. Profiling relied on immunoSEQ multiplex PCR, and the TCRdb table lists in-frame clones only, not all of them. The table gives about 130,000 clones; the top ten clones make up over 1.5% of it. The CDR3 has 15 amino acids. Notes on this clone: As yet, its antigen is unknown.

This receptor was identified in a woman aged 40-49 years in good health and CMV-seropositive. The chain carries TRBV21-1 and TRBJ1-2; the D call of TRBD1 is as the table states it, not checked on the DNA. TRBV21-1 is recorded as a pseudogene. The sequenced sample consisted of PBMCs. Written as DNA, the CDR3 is TGTGCCAGCAGGGACAGGGAATTGGGGAGGTATGGCTACACCTTC. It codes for CASRDRELGRYGYTF.